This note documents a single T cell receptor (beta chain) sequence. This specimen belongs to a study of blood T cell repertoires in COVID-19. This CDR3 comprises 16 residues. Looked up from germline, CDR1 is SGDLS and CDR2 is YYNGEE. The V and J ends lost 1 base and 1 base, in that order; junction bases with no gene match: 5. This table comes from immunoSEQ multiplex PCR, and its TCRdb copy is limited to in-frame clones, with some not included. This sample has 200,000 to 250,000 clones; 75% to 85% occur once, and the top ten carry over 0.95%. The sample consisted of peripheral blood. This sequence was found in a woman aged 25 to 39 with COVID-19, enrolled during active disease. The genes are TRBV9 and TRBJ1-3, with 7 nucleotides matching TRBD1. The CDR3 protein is CASSVSGTESGNTIYF. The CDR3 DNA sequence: TGTGCCAGCAGCGTATCTGGGACAGAGTCTGGAAACACCATATATTTT.